This T cell receptor beta chain came from a study of T cell responses to AZD1222 COVID-19 vaccine (dated by TCRdb to about 2021). In the study overall: A total of 233 trial participants underwent TCR sequencing, of whom 207 had received two doses of AZD1222 and 26 had received two doses of the MenACWY control vaccine. Trial participants were enrolled by age into 18-55, 56-69 and 70-plus year subgroups, with roughly 150, 30 and 60 TCR-sequenced participants respectively. Broader findings and caveats from the paper: The 56-69-year group was small, and its depth increase did not reach significance, likely because of low power. The whole spike protein was spanned by vaccine-associated CD4 TCRs, and dominant responses were seen in regions 160-218 and 743-854. Spike-specific TCR breadth and depth rose significantly after two AZD1222 doses compared with day 0 and with MenACWY recipients. Because no day 14 peak-response samples were available, repertoires were characterized only after the peak T cell response. Participants were mostly white British, with more females than males. The authors suggested clonal diversity may have been underestimated. Nearly half of unique spike-specific TCRs reportedly recognized epitopes outside regions mutated in the B.1.351 and B.1.1.7 variants. Only 5 to 7 AZD1222 recipients were SARS-CoV-2 seropositive at baseline, limiting conclusions about previously exposed vaccinees.

The germline V gene encodes CDR1 KGHSH and CDR2 LQKENI. Including the terminal cysteine and phenylalanine, the CDR3 comprises 13 residues. The only DNA kept is the CDR3, 39 bases in frame from the first base. The junction shows trimming of 1 base on V and 6 bases on J, plus 6 bases between the germline ends. In the case of this clone: No cognate antigen has been identified for it. No quality values exist for individual bases; no much larger clone is one base distant.

In the paper's terms, the time point label means: about 28 days (+/-7) after the second vaccine dose. AZD1222 recipients whose second dose came at about 4 weeks and those whose second dose came at about 12 weeks were combined into one group, since spike-specific TCR depth and breadth did not differ between the two schedules. Samples from vaccinated people were obtained from the UK trials COV001 and COV002, which included a single-blind randomized controlled phase 2/3 trial of AZD1222 (ChAdOx1 nCoV-19) in healthy adults. Trial participant PBMC samples were collected at day 0 and day 28 after the second dose for TCRbeta chain sequencing. The CDR3 regions of human TCRbeta chains were analyzed by immunosequencing. In the authors' own workflow: Repertoire TCRs were checked for matches against a reference library of SARS-CoV-2-specific TCRs that had been generated using the MIRA antigen-specificity platform. Breadth meant the fraction of unique TCRs that were SARS-CoV-2-associated, whereas depth meant the fraction of total T cells that were SARS-CoV-2-associated. Each spike-specific TCR was assigned to its reactive spike region and to a CD4 or CD8 class using the MIRA data. Log10-transformed breadth and depth values were compared by one-way ANOVA with Sidak's multiple comparisons tests. This immuneACCESS table, as held by TCRdb, lists in-frame sequences with V and J called but not all clones. Of the missing ones, under half trace to an unresolved V gene in checked studies; the others have no known cause. V, J and clone size are those of that table, while D and trimming were read from the DNA. Within this sample are 90,000 to 110,000 clones, with about 88% of them counted one time only. 40% to 55% of the sample rests with the top ten.

The origin of this receptor is an adult who received the AZD1222 COVID-19 vaccine. The sample in question was peripheral blood, obtained 28 days after the second AZD1222 dose. The chain uses TRBV18 and TRBJ2-2, with TRBD2 as a weak D call on 5 bases. CDR3 region: CASSPQGAGELFF. The sequence in DNA is TGTGCCAGCTCACCACAGGGAGCCGGGGAGCTGTTTTTT.